These 10 T cell receptor beta chains originate from one sample sequenced in a study of blood T cell repertoires in COVID-19. Repertoires were generated with immunoSEQ multiplex PCR, while TCRdb's copy carries only in-frame clones and drops some. The sample lists roughly 240,000 clones, more than 70% occurring once. Source material: PBMCs or T cells enriched from blood (not recorded which). The receptors shown here come from a woman aged 40 to 50 with acute COVID-19.

This clone was recorded once. The rearrangement links TRBV15 to TRBJ2-2; no firm D call. The V and J ends lost 1 base and 0 bases respectively, with 9 bases between them. CDR3 size: 16 residues. The germline V gene has CDR1 LNHNV and CDR2 YYDKDF (reference sequence). CDR3 DNA: TGTGCCACCAGCAGAGGCGGCAGCGCGAACACCGGGGAGCTGTTTTTT. It translates to CATSRGGSANTGELFF.

The chain carries TRBV2 and TRBJ1-2; possible D gene TRBD1, 5 bases. V lost 3 bases and J 7 bases, leaving 12 bases between the germline ends. Germline V CDR1 and CDR2: SNHLY, FYNNEI. The CDR3 is made up of 13 amino acids. The CDR3 is CASSEGGLGGYTF. The CDR3 region has the DNA TGTGCCAGCAGTGAGGGGGGGTTGGGTGGCTACACCTTC.

The gene calls are TRBV7-9 and TRBJ1-6; no definite D call. The CDR3 is 14 amino acids. The V gene lost 5 bases and the J gene lost 6 bases, with 11 bases spanning the gap. Germline values: CDR1 SEHNR, CDR2 FQNEAQ (reference sequence). DNA of the CDR3: TGTGCCAGCAGCCAAGTAGTTGGTAATTCACCCCTCCACTTT. It yields the protein CASSQVVGNSPLHF.

This chain uses TRBV18 with TRBJ1-5; TRBD1 matches at 11 bases. The CDR3 has 17 amino acids. CDR1 KGHSH and CDR2 LQKENI come from the germline V gene. After removal of 3 bases from V and 0 bases from J, the junction contained 4 bases not matched to a gene. Here the CDR3 DNA reads TGTGCCAGCTCACCCGGACAGGGGGCCACTAGCAATCAGCCCCAGCATTTT. Translating gives CASSPGQGATSNQPQHF.

The V call is TRBV19, the J call TRBJ1-5; TRBD1 aligns across 7 bases. This CDR3 has 15 residues. Germline values: CDR1 LNHDA, CDR2 SQIVND (reference sequence). V dropped 0 bases and J dropped 4; count of bases not matched to a gene: 3. The CDR3, as DNA: TGTGCCAGTAGTATAGATCGCAGGGGGAATCAGCCCCAGCATTTT. This encodes CASSIDRRGNQPQHF. Looking up the rest from reference TRBV19 and TRBJ1-5 gives the full variable domain: DGGITQSPKYLFRKEGQNVTLSCEQNLNHDAMYWYRQDPGQGLRLIYYSQIVNDFQKGDIAEGYSVSREKKESFPLTVTSAQKNPTAFYLCASSIDRRGNQPQHFGDGTRLSIL.

The chain recombines TRBV15 with TRBJ1-5; 12 bases agree with TRBD1. This CDR3 is built from 20 residues. Germline assignment: CDR1 LNHNV and CDR2 YYDKDF (reference sequence). J lost 1 base, V lost 1 base, and 11 bases had no gene match. CDR3 DNA: TGTGCCACCAGCAGAGCCCGGGGGACAGGGGGCGTAGGGAGCAATCAGCCCCAGCATTTT. Its protein product is CATSRARGTGGVGSNQPQHF.

The chain employs TRBV6-4 and TRBJ2-1; a weak D match, TRBD2 (7 bases). CDR1 and CDR2 from the germline V gene are MRHNA and SNTAGT. Trimming pared 5 bases from V and 6 bases from J, leaving 11 bases between. The CDR3 loop spans 13 amino acids. CDR3 region: CASSHREGNEQFF. The CDR3 DNA is TGTGCCAGCAGTCACAGGGAGGGCAATGAGCAGTTCTTC.

The chain employs TRBV6-1 and TRBJ2-7; 8 bases are shared with TRBD1. CDR1 and CDR2 (germline): MNHNS, SASEGT. V lost 3 bases, J lost 4 bases, and 5 bases stayed unmatched. The CDR3 has 14 amino acids. For the CDR3, the DNA is TGTGCCAGCAGTGAGGCCAGGGGGCGGTACGAGCAGTACTTC. It is translated as CASSEARGRYEQYF.

V is TRBV7-2 and J is TRBJ2-1, with 10 positions matching TRBD2. The CDR3 runs 17 residues. V dropped 2 bases and J dropped 6; count of bases not matched to a gene: 10. Germline CDR1 reads SGHTA; CDR2 reads FQGNSA. The CDR3 spells CASSLSRVAGGLNEQFF. CDR3 in DNA: TGTGCCAGCAGCTTAAGTAGGGTAGCGGGAGGTCTCAATGAGCAGTTCTTC.

This clone is a singleton in its sample. The V call is TRBV7-9, the J call TRBJ2-1; D ambiguous. The CDR3 is made up of 13 amino acids. The germline V gene encodes CDR1 SEHNR and CDR2 FQNEAQ (reference sequence). V lost 1 base to trimming and J lost 7 bases, with 8 bases between them. The CDR3 reads CASSLEVANEQFF. The CDR3 region has the DNA TGTGCCAGCAGCTTAGAAGTGGCTAATGAGCAGTTCTTC.